Described below is a single T cell receptor beta chain sequence and its context. Its target is not known. V shed 4 bases, J shed 2 bases, and the junction held 3 bases outside the gene matches. In germline, CDR1 is SGHRS, CDR2 YFSETQ. The CDR3 is made up of 14 amino acids. Sequencing was performed with immunoSEQ multiplex PCR; in TCRdb, only in-frame clones are kept and a portion is missing. The sample holds fewer than 150,000 clones, approximately 94% seen once. The data were obtained in a study of T cell responses to AZD1222 COVID-19 vaccine. Findings of the study overall: Without day 14 samples, only post-peak T cell repertoires were studied.

The origin of this receptor is an adult in good health. The material sequenced was peripheral blood, taken on day 0 of AZD1222 vaccination. The genes are TRBV5-1 and TRBJ1-3, with 7 bases identical to TRBD1. CDR3 nucleotides: TGCGCCAGCAGCACCGGGACAGCTGGAAACACCATATATTTT. Encoded protein: CASSTGTAGNTIYF.